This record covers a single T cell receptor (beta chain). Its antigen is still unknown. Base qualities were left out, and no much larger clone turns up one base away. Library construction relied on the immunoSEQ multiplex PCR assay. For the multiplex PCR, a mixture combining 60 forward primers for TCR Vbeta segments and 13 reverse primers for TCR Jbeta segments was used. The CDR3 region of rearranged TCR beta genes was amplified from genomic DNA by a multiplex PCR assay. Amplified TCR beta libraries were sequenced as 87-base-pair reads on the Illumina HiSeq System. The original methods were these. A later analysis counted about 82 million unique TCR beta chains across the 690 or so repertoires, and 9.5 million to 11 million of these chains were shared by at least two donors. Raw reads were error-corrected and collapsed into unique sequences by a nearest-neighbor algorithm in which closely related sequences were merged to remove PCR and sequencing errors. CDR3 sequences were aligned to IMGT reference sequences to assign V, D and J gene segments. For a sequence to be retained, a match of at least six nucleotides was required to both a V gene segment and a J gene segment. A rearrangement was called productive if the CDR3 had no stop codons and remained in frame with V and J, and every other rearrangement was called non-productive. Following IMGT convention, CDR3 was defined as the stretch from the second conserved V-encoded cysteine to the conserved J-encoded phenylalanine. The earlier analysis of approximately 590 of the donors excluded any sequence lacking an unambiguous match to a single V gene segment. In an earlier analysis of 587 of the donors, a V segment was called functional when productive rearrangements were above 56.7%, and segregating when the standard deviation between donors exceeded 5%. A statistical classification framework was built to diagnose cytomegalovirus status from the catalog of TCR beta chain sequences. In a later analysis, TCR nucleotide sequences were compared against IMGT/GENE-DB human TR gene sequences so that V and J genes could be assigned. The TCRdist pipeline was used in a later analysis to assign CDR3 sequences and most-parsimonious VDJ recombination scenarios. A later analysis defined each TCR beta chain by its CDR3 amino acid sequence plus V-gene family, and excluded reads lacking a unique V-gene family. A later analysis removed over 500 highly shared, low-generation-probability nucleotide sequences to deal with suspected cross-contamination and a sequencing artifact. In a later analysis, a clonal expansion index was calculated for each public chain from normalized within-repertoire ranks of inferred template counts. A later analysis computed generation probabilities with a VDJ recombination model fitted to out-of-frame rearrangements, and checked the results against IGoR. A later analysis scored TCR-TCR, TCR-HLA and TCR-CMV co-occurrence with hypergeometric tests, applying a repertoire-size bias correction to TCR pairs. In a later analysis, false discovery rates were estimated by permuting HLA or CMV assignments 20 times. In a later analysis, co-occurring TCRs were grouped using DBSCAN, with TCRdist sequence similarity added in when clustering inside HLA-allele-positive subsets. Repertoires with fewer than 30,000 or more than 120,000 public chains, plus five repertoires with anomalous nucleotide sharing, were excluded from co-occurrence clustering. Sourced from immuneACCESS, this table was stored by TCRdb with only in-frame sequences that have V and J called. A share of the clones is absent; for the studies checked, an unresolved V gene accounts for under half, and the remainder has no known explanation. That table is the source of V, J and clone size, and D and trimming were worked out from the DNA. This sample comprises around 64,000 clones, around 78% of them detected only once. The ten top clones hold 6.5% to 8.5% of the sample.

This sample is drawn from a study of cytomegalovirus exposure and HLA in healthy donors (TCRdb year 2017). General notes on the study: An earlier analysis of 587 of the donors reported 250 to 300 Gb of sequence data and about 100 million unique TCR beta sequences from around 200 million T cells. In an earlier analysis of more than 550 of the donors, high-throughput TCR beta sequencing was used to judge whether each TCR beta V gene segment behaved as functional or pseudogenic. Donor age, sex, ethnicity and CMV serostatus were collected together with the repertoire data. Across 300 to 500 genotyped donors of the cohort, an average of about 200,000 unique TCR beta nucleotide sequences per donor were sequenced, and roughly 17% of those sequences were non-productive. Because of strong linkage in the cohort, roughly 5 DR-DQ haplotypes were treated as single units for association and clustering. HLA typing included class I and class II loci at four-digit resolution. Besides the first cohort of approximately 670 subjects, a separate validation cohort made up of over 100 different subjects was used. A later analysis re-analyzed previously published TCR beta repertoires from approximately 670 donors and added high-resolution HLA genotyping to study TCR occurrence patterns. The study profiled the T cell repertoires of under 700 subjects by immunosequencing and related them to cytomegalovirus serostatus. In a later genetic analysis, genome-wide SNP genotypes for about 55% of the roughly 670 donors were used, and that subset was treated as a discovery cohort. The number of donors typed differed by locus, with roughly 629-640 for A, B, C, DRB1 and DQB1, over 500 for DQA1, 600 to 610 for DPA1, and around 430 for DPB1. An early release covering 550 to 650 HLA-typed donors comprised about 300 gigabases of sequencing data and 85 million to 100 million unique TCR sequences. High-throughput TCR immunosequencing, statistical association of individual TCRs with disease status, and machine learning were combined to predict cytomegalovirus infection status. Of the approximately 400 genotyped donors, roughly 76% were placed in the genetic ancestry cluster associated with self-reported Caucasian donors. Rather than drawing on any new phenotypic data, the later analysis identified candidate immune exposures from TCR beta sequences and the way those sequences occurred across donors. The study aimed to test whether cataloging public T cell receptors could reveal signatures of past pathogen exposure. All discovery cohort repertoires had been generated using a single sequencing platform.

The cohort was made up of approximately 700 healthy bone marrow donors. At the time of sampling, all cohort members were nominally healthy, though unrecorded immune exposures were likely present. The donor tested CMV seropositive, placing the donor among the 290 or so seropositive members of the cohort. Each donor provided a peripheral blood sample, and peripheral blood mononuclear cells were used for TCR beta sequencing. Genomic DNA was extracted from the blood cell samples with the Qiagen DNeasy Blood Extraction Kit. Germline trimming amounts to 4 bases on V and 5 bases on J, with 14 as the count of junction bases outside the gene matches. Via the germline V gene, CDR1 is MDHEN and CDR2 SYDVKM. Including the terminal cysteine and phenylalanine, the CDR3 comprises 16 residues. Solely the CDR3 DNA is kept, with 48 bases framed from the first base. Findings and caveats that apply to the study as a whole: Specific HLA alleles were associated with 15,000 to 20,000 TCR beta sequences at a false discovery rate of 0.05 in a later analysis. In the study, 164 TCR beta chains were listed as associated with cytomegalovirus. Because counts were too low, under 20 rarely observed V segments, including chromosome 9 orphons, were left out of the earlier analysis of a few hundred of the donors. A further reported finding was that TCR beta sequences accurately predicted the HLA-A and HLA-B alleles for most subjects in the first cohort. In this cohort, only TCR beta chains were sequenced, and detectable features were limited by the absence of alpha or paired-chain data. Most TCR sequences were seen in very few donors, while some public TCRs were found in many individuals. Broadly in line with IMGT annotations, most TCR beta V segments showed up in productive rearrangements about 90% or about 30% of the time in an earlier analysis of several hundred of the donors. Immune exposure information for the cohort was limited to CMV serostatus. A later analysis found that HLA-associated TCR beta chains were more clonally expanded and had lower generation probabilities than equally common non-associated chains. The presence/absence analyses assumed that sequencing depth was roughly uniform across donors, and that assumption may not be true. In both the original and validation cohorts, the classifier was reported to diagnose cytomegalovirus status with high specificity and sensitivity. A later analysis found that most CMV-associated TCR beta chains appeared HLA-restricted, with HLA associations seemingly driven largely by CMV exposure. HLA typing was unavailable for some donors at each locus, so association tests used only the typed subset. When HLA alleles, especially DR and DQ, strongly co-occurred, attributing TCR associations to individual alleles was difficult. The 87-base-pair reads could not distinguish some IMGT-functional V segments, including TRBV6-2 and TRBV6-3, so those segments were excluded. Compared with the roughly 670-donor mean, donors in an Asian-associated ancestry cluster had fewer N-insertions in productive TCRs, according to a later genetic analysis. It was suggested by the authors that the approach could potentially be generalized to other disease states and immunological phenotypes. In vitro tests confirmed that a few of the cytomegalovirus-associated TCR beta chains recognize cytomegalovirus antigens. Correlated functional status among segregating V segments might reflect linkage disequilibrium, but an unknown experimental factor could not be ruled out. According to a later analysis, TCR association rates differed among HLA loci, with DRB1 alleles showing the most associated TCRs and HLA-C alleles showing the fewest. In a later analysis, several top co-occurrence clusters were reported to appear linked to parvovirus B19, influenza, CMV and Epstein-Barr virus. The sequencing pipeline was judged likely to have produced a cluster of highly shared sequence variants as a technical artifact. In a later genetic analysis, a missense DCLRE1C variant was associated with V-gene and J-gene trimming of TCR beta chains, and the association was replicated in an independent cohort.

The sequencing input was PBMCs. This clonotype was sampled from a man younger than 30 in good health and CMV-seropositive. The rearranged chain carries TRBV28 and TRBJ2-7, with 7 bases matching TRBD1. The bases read TGTGCCAGCAGTTCACACGGATTAGGGGGCCGGGACGAGCAGTACTTC. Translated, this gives CASSSHGLGGRDEQYF.